This T cell receptor (beta chain) was obtained from a study of cytomegalovirus exposure and HLA in healthy donors. With regard to this clone: Antigen unknown.

J was trimmed by 2 bases and V by 4 bases; bases with no gene match: 11. Germline V gene sequence: CDR1 SGHRS, CDR2 YFSETQ. CDR3 length equals 18 residues. Study-wide results and limits: It was assumed in the presence/absence analyses that sequencing depth was roughly uniform across donors. Confirmation in vitro established that a few CMV-associated chains were specific for CMV antigens. Later, an analysis showed that TCR beta chains associated with HLA were more clonally expanded than others that were equally common. Later analysis associated a missense DCLRE1C variant with TCR beta V- and J-gene trimming.

With 60 Vbeta and 13 Jbeta primers, the PCR was carried out. Using immunoSEQ multiplex PCR, the repertoire was profiled, and TCRdb retains in-frame clones only, with some absent. The sample shows around 190,000 clones, roughly a tenth of them seen only once. The sample taken for sequencing was PBMCs. The J gene is TRBJ2-7, the V gene TRBV5-1; 14 positions agree with TRBD2. This sequence originates from a woman aged 30 to 39 in good health and CMV-seropositive. The CDR3 region has the DNA TGCGCCAGCAGCGCCATCGGACTAGCGGGAGGCTTCACCTACGAGCAGTACTTC. Its translation: CASSAIGLAGGFTYEQYF.